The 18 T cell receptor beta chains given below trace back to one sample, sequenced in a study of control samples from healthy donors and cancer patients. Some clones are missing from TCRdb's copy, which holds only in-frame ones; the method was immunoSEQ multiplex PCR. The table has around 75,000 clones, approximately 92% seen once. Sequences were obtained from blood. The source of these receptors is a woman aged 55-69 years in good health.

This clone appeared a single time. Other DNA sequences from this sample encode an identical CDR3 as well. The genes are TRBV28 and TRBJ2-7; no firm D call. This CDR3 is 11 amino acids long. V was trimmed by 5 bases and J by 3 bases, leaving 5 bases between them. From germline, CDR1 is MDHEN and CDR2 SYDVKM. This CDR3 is CASSLRYEQYF. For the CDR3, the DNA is TGTGCCAGCAGTCTCCGCTACGAGCAGTACTTC.

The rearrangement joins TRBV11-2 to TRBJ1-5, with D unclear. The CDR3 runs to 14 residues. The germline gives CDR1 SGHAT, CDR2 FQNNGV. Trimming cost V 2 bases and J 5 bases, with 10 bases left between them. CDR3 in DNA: TGTGCCAGCAGCTTAAGAGGCAGTTATCAGCCCCAGCATTTT. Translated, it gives CASSLRGSYQPQHF.

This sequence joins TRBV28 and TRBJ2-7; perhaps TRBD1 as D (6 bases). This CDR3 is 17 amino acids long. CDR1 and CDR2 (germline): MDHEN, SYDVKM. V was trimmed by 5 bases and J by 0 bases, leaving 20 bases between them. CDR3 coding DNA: TGTGCCAGCAGTGTGGGGGCATGGGGCAGGAGCTCCTACGAGCAGTACTTC. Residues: CASSVGAWGRSSYEQYF.

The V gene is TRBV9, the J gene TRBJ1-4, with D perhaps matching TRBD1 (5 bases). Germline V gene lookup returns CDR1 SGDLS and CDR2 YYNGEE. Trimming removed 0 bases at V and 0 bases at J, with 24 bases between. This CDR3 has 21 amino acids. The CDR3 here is CASSVGPAETGASATNEKLFF. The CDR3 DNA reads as TGTGCCAGCAGCGTAGGCCCGGCCGAGACCGGGGCAAGTGCAACTAATGAAAAACTGTTTTTT.

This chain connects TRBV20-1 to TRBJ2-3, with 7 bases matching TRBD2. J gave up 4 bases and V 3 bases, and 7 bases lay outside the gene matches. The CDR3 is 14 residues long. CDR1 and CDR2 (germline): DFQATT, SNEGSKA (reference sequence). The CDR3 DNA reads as TGCAGTGCTAGTCGCGGGAGCAGCTCAGATACGCAGTATTTT. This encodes CSASRGSSSDTQYF.

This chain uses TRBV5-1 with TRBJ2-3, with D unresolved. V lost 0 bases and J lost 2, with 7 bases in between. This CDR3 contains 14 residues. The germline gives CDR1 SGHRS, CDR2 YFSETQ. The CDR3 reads CASSLDPSTDTQYF. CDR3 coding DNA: TGCGCCAGCAGCTTGGATCCGTCCACAGATACGCAGTATTTT.

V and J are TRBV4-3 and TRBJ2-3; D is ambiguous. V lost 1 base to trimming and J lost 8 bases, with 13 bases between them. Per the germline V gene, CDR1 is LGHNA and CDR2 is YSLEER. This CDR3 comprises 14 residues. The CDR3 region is CASSQGLHRGTQYF. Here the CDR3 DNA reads TGCGCCAGCAGCCAAGGGCTCCACAGAGGTACGCAGTATTTT.

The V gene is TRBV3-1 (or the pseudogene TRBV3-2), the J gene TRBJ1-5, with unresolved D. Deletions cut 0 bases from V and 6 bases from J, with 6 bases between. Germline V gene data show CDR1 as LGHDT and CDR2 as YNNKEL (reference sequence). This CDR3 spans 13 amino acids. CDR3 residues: CASSQDRFQPQHF. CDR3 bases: TGTGCCAGCAGCCAAGATCGATTTCAGCCCCAGCATTTT.

The CDR3 coding sequence is TGTGCCAGCAGTTTACAGGGACTAGCGGCCTCCTACGAGCAGTACTTC. It yields the protein CASSLQGLAASYEQYF. The chain combines TRBV28 with TRBJ2-7; 11 positions match TRBD2. CDR1 and CDR2 from the germline V gene are MDHEN and SYDVKM. V was pared by 2 bases and J by 0 bases, with 3 bases of the junction left unmatched. This CDR3 contains 16 residues.

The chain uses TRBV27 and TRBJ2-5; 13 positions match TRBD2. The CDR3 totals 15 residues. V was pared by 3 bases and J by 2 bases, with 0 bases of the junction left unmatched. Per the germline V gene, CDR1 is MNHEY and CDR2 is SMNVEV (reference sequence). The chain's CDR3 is CASSLGLAGQETQYF. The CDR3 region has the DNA TGTGCCAGCAGTTTGGGACTAGCGGGGCAAGAGACCCAGTACTTC.

The CDR3, as DNA: TGTGCCAGCAGCTTGATCTGGGGGCCCTACGAGCAGTACTTC. Translated, it gives CASSLIWGPYEQYF. The rearrangement links TRBV5-8 to TRBJ2-7; D perhaps matches TRBD1 (6 bases). V shed 1 base and J shed 2 bases, with 10 bases lying between them. Germline CDR1 reads SGHTS; CDR2 reads YDEGEE. This CDR3 is built from 14 residues. The full variable domain, with the rest looked up from reference TRBV5-8 and TRBJ2-7, is EAGVTQSPTHLIKTRGQQATLRCSPISGHTSVYWYQQALGLGLQFLLWYDEGEERNRGNFPPRFSGRQFPNYSSELNVNALELEDSALYLCASSLIWGPYEQYFGPGTRLTVT.

Written as DNA, the CDR3 is TGTGCCATCAGTGAGTCGTCGAGGACTAGCGGGAGAGTCACCGGGGAGCTGTTTTTT. This encodes CAISESSRTSGRVTGELFF. The V and J genes are TRBV10-3 and TRBJ2-2; 13 nucleotides line up with TRBD2. Losses at the gene ends were 0 bases for V and 4 bases for J; bases not matched to a gene: 8. There are 19 residues in the CDR3. Germline lookup yields CDR1 ENHRY and CDR2 SYGVKD.

CDR3 in amino acids: CASSTTGAPHGYTF. The CDR3 nucleotides are TGTGCCAGTAGTACGACAGGGGCTCCCCATGGCTACACCTTC. The chain couples TRBV19 to TRBJ1-2; 8 bases match TRBD1. Looked up from germline, CDR1 is LNHDA and CDR2 is SQIVND (reference sequence). With 4 bases clipped from V and 6 bases from J, the junction kept 7 bases outside the gene matches. The CDR3 has 14 amino acids.

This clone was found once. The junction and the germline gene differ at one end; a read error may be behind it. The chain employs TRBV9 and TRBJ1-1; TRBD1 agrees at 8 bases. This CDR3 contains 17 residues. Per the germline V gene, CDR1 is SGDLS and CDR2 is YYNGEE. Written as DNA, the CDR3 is TGTGCCAGCACCGTAATTCCACAGACAGGGGCAAGGACTGAAGCTTTCTTT. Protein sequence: CASTVIPQTGARTEAFF.

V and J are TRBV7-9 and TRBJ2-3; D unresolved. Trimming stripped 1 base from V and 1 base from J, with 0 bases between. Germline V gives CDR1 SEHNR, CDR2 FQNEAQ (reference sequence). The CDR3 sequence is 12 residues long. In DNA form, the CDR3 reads TGTGCCAGCAGCTTAGGCACAGATACGCAGTATTTT. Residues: CASSLGTDTQYF. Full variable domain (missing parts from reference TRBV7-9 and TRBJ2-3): DTGVSQNPRHKITKRGQNVTFRCDPISEHNRLYWYRQTLGQGPEFLTYFQNEAQLEKSRLLSDRFSAERPKGSFSTLEIQRTEQGDSAMYLCASSLGTDTQYFGPGTRLTVL.

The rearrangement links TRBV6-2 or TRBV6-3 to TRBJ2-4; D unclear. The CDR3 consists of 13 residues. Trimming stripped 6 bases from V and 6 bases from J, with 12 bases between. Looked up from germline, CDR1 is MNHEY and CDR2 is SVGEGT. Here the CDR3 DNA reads TGTGCCAGCAGCGTATCACAGTCAAACATTCAGTACTTC. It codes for CASSVSQSNIQYF.

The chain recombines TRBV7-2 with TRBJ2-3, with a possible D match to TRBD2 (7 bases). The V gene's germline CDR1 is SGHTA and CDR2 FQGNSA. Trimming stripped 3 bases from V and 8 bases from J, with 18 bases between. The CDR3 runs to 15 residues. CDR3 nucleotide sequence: TGTGCCAGCAGCTTCCTCCGCCACAGGGAGGGTACGCAGTATTTT. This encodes CASSFLRHREGTQYF.

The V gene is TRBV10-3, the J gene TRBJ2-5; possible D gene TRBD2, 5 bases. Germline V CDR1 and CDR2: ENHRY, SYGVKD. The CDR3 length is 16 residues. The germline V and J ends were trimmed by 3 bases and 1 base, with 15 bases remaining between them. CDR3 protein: CAISEREQRFQETQYF. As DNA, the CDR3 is TGTGCCATCAGTGAAAGAGAACAGCGGTTCCAAGAGACCCAGTACTTC.